This T cell receptor (beta chain) is from a study of human T cells and chemical hapten exposure. Study overall: Throughout a study of around six months, patients underwent weekly scalp administration of diphenylcyclopropenone doses.

Individual cDNA molecules received unique molecular identifiers in the library. TCRdb re-called the RACE reads through MiXCR, storing one row per CDR3 protein. This sample has tens of thousands of distinct CDR3 sequences; roughly 12% occur once, and the top ten carry around 4.1%. Stated time point: pre-sensitization, week 0. Sample treatment: therapeutic diphenylcyclopropenone sensitization with weekly scalp DPC. This clonotype was recorded many times. Germline-derived CDR1 and CDR2 are MDHEN and SYDVKM. The CDR3 is made up of 16 amino acids. V was trimmed by 6 bases and J by 3 bases, leaving 20 bases between them.

Material: whole blood, obtained in connection with sensitization to the hapten diphenylcyclopropenone (DPC). The chain recombines TRBV28 with TRBJ2-5; maybe TRBD1 (6 bases). This receptor was identified in a woman aged 40 to 55 with alopecia areata. Some clones in this sample may be carry-over from other donors' samples. CDR3 sequence (DNA): TGTGCCAGCAGACAATATCCGGGACAAGAGAAAGAGACCCAGTACTTC. It yields the protein CASRQYPGQEKETQYF.